This passage covers 23 T cell receptor beta chains from one sample sequenced in a study of blood T cell repertoires in COVID-19. Libraries were prepared by immunoSEQ multiplex PCR; TCRdb keeps only in-frame clonotypes and omits some of them. Among about 300,000 clones listed, roughly 86% were seen once. The sequenced material came from PBMCs or T cells enriched from blood (not recorded which). The source of these receptors is a woman in her 50s who had been exposed to COVID-19.

This clone was observed a handful of times. The chain combines TRBV29-1 with TRBJ2-7, with 7 bases identical to TRBD1. Germline assignment: CDR1 SQVTM and CDR2 ANQGSEA. The CDR3 length is 13 residues. Trimming at V came to 6 bases and at J to 2 bases, leaving 7 bases not matched to a gene. CDR3 in amino acids: CSVRQGETYEQYF. CDR3 sequence (DNA): TGCAGCGTCCGACAGGGTGAGACCTACGAGCAGTACTTC.

The V and J genes are TRBV6-4 and TRBJ2-5, with D possibly matching TRBD2 (5 bases). Germline-derived CDR1 and CDR2 are MRHNA and SNTAGT. The CDR3 consists of 15 residues. V lost 8 bases and J lost 2, with 18 bases in between. The CDR3 region has the DNA TGTGCCAGCGATTGGCTCGGGGTTGGGCAAGAGACCCAGTACTTC. Translation: CASDWLGVGQETQYF.

The chain couples TRBV4-2 to TRBJ2-3, with 15 bases that match TRBD2. Germline CDR1 reads LGHNA; CDR2 reads YNFKEQ. CDR3 length: 18 residues. Unmatched junction bases numbered 2, after V lost 1 base and J lost 0 bases. CDR3 nucleotide sequence: TGTGCCAGCAGCCAAGGGACTAGCGGGGGGGCTAGCACAGATACGCAGTATTTT. Translation gives CASSQGTSGGASTDTQYF.

J is TRBJ2-7 and V is TRBV30; 12 bases agree with TRBD2. This CDR3 contains 14 residues. The germline CDR1 and CDR2 sequences are GTSNPN and SVGIG (reference sequence). V shed 4 bases and J 5 bases; nucleotides not matched to a gene: 6. The CDR3 bases are TGTGCCTGGACTAGCGGGGGGGCCAGGAACGAGCAGTACTTC. Translation: CAWTSGGARNEQYF.

This clone appeared once. V and J are TRBV29-1 and TRBJ2-7; D is uncertain. CDR1 and CDR2 from the germline V gene are SQVTM and ANQGSEA. V lost 4 bases and J 2 bases, leaving 6 bases between the germline ends. The CDR3 loop spans 11 amino acids. The CDR3 loop reads CSVVSAYEQYF. The CDR3 DNA follows: TGCAGCGTTGTGAGCGCCTACGAGCAGTACTTC.

V usage is TRBV2 and J usage is TRBJ2-7; D ambiguous. Deletions cut 4 bases from V and 0 bases from J, with 16 bases between. The germline V gene encodes CDR1 SNHLY and CDR2 FYNNEI. The CDR3 totals 16 residues. The chain's CDR3 is CASSGVSRHSSYEQYF. The CDR3 nucleotides are TGTGCCAGCAGTGGTGTCTCACGGCACAGCTCCTACGAGCAGTACTTC.

This clone was recorded only once. This chain joins TRBV5-6 and TRBJ1-1; TRBD1 might be the D (6 bases). Between the trimmed V and J ends, which lost 5 bases and 1 base, there was a span of 6 bases. The CDR3 runs 12 residues. Germline values: CDR1 SGHDT, CDR2 YYEEEE. The DNA of the CDR3 is TGTGCCAGCAGGACAGGGAACACTGAAGCTTTCTTT. It translates to CASRTGNTEAFF.

The chain combines TRBV4-2 with TRBJ2-1; D unclear. Germline CDR1 reads LGHNA; CDR2 reads YNFKEQ. The CDR3 spans 16 residues. The V end was cut by 1 base, the J end by 3 bases, with 13 bases between. Written as DNA, the CDR3 is TGTGCCAGCAGCCAAGGTACGAGCGTAGGCTACAATGAGCAGTTCTTC. Amino acid sequence: CASSQGTSVGYNEQFF.

The V and J genes are TRBV15 and TRBJ1-3; D possibly corresponds to TRBD1 (5 bases). CDR3 length equals 15 residues. Germline V gene lookup returns CDR1 LNHNV and CDR2 YYDKDF (reference sequence). V lost 0 bases to trimming and J lost 4 bases, with 10 bases between them. The CDR3 region has the DNA TGTGCCACCAGCAGAGAGGGGGGAACGGGAAACACCATATATTTT. Translating gives CATSREGGTGNTIYF. Drawing the rest from reference TRBV15 and TRBJ1-3, the complete variable domain is DAMVIQNPRYQVTQFGKPVTLSCSQTLNHNVMYWYQQKSSQAPKLLFHYYDKDFNNEADTPDNFQSRRPNTSFCFLDIRSPGLGDTAMYLCATSREGGTGNTIYFGEGSWLTVV.

This clone was found a few times. The chain recombines TRBV7-2 with TRBJ2-1; D might be TRBD1 (6 bases). Trimming removed 0 bases at V and 2 bases at J, with 8 bases between. Germline-derived CDR1 and CDR2 are SGHTA and FQGNSA. This CDR3 spans 15 amino acids. The chain's CDR3 is CASSLAGATYNEQFF. DNA for the CDR3: TGTGCCAGCAGCTTAGCGGGGGCAACCTACAATGAGCAGTTCTTC.

V usage is TRBV6-5 and J usage is TRBJ2-1; D may be TRBD2 (5 bases). Germline V gene data show CDR1 as MNHEY and CDR2 as SVGAGI. The ends were cut back, 5 bases at V and 7 bases at J, with 6 bases in the middle. CDR3 length equals 11 residues. CDR3 bases: TGTGCCAGCAGTAGAGGGAATGAGCAGTTCTTC. Translation: CASSRGNEQFF.

This clone was detected a few times. The rearrangement joins TRBV10-3 to TRBJ2-2, with TRBD2 matching 10 bases. This CDR3 contains 16 residues. The trim removed 7 bases at V and 0 bases at J, leaving 5 bases unmatched. The germline gives CDR1 ENHRY, CDR2 SYGVKD. The CDR3 DNA follows: TGTGCCATCATCAAAAGCGGGGGGGCGAACACCGGGGAGCTGTTTTTT. Protein sequence: CAIIKSGGANTGELFF.

V gene TRBV14 combines with J gene TRBJ1-2, with 7 bases fitting TRBD1. Germline CDR1 and CDR2: SGHDN and FVKESK. CDR3 length equals 14 residues. With V trimmed by 4 bases and J by 5 bases, 7 bases remained unmatched. CDR3 DNA: TGTGCCAGCAGCCGAGGGGGCGGACGGTATGGCTACACCTTC. It specifies CASSRGGGRYGYTF.

The V call is TRBV6-5, the J call TRBJ1-1; possible D gene TRBD1, 6 bases. The V and J ends lost 6 bases and 5 bases respectively, with 19 bases between them. The CDR3 loop spans 15 amino acids. Germline loops: CDR1 MNHEY, CDR2 SVGAGI. The DNA of the CDR3 is TGTGCCAGCAGCAGGGGCGAGTCGGTTCGGACTGAAGCTTTCTTT. It translates to CASSRGESVRTEAFF.

The chain is built from TRBV5-6 and TRBJ1-6, with D possibly TRBD1 on 6 matching bases. The CDR3 covers 16 residues. The V gene's germline CDR1 is SGHDT and CDR2 YYEEEE. Between the trimmed V and J ends, which lost 1 base and 11 bases, there was a span of 19 bases. CDR3 protein: CASSLRGAGGGAPLHF. CDR3 in DNA: TGTGCCAGCAGCTTGCGTGGTGCAGGAGGGGGGGCACCCCTCCACTTT.

The rearrangement links TRBV7-2 to TRBJ1-5; D remains unclear. V was clipped by 4 bases and J by 0 bases, with 19 bases between them. Germline CDR1 and CDR2: SGHTA and FQGNSA. This CDR3 comprises 18 residues. For the CDR3, the DNA is TGTGCCAGCAGCTCACAAGCGGCGTTCGGTGTTAGCAATCAGCCCCAGCATTTT. As protein: CASSSQAAFGVSNQPQHF.

This clone came up once. The rearrangement links TRBV19 to TRBJ1-1; D is perhaps TRBD1 (5 bases). The CDR3 runs to 13 residues. Trimming removed 6 bases from V and 3 bases from J, with 11 bases in between. Germline V gene lookup returns CDR1 LNHDA and CDR2 SQIVND (reference sequence). The CDR3 sequence: CASRMDIHTEAFF. Here the CDR3 DNA reads TGTGCCAGTAGGATGGACATCCACACTGAAGCTTTCTTT.

The rearrangement uses TRBV7-2 and TRBJ2-7; 10 bases line up with TRBD1. The V segment lost 6 bases and the J segment 1 base; nucleotides outside the gene matches: 6. This CDR3 spans 15 amino acids. Per the germline V gene, CDR1 is SGHTA and CDR2 is FQGNSA. This CDR3 reads CASSRGQGVSYEQYF. CDR3 nucleotides: TGTGCCAGCAGTAGAGGACAGGGGGTTTCCTACGAGCAGTACTTC.

This sequence joins TRBV3-1 (or the pseudogene TRBV3-2) and TRBJ2-7; the D is unclear. CDR3 length: 15 amino acids. CDR1 and CDR2 (germline): LGHDT, YNNKEL (reference sequence). Trimming took 2 bases from V and 2 from J, leaving 13 bases between them. The CDR3 DNA follows: TGTGCCAGCAGCCAAATACAAATTCCCCCCTACGAGCAGTACTTC. Translating gives CASSQIQIPPYEQYF.

This sequence joins TRBV4-1 and TRBJ2-3, with a tentative D call TRBD2 (5 bases). Germline values: CDR1 MGHRA, CDR2 YSYEKL. Between the trimmed V and J ends, which lost 0 bases and 1 base, there was a span of 11 bases. The CDR3 runs 16 residues. CDR3 sequence (DNA): TGCGCCAGCAGCCAAGATGAACTAGTCGGCACAGATACGCAGTATTTT. It translates to CASSQDELVGTDTQYF.

The CDR3 sequence: CAISVARGANYGYTF. CDR3 in DNA: TGTGCCATCAGTGTTGCGCGGGGAGCTAACTATGGCTACACCTTC. The chain carries TRBV10-3 and TRBJ1-2, with D uncertain. Germline CDR1 ENHRY, CDR2 SYGVKD. Trimming took 4 bases from V and 0 from J, leaving 12 bases between them. CDR3 length: 15 amino acids.

The table lists this clone with a count of one. V usage is TRBV30 and J usage is TRBJ1-4, with D perhaps TRBD1 (6 bases). The length of the CDR3 is 17 residues. V lost 1 base to trimming and J lost 1 base, with 16 bases between them. Germline-derived CDR1 and CDR2 are GTSNPN and SVGIG (reference sequence). The CDR3 here is CAWSEQGRGGTNEKLFF. The CDR3 DNA reads as TGTGCCTGGAGTGAACAGGGAAGGGGCGGAACTAATGAAAAACTGTTTTTT.

V and J are TRBV29-1 and TRBJ1-1; no clear D. V was trimmed by 5 bases and J by 4 bases, leaving 17 bases between them. The CDR3 covers 14 residues. Germline values: CDR1 SQVTM, CDR2 ANQGSEA. CDR3 protein: CSVRLRHGGTEAFF. DNA of the CDR3: TGCAGCGTTCGTTTGAGACATGGAGGCACTGAAGCTTTCTTT.